Below, one TCR beta chain is given with its context. What antigen it recognizes has not been identified. Base qualities were left out, and no much larger clone turns up one base away. Each collaborating institution followed its own protocols to collect whole blood in K2EDTA tubes. For TCRbeta analysis, collaborator samples were shipped as frozen whole blood, as isolated PBMCs, or as DNA extracted from either sample type. The immunoSEQ Assay, a bias-controlled multiplex PCR, was used to amplify TCRbeta CDR3 regions from genomic DNA. In the paper's pipeline: Nucleated cell counts per sample were estimated from amplification of reference gene primers within the assay. To quantify the absolute abundance of each unique TCRbeta CDR3 rearrangement, sequence reads were collapsed and filtered. Productive Simpson clonality was computed per sample as the square root of Simpson's diversity index over productive rearrangements. What TCRdb holds here is the immuneACCESS table cut down to in-frame rearrangements. Part of the clones is not present; checked against another copy, under half of the missing clones reflect an unresolved V gene, and the others are unexplained. V and J calls and clone size follow that table, whereas D and trimming were derived from the DNA. For this sample there are 150,000 to 200,000 clones; about 80% appear just once. Of the sample, 22% falls within the top ten clones.

These data come from a study of blood T cell repertoires in COVID-19 (dated by TCRdb to the early 2020s). Some background on the complete study: Samples covering the acute and convalescent phases of COVID-19 were provided by collaborators in the United States, Italy and Spain. The prospective study material was composed of cDNA or gDNA derived from T cells, B-cell-depleted T cells, or PBMCs. Subjects who had been exposed to COVID-19, were actively infected with it, or had recovered from it provided the deeply sampled blood TCRbeta repertoires that made up the dataset. A freely available public database, intended as a resource for researchers studying the immune response to SARS-CoV-2, is where the repertoires were released. The samples were drawn from two sources: the first 160 participants of the ongoing ImmuneRACE study, and 1,000 to 1,500 subjects contributed by 6 global collaborators. The sample metadata nearly always contained a de-identified subject ID, COVID-19 status, age in years and sex. Where available, HLA class I and class II types were taken from metadata supplied by the sample provider and were not determined by assay-based typing.

Findings and caveats that apply to the study as a whole: The quantity of clinical and demographic metadata differed by source and by participant and was supplied without curation.

This TCR derives from a woman older than 75 with acute or convalescent COVID-19. The specimen sequenced was peripheral blood.

Here the CDR3 is given as CASSLDRVSYEQYF. The sequenced DNA: TGTGCCAGCAGCCTGGACAGGGTGTCCTACGAGCAGTACTTC. In this chain, TRBV7-2 is recombined with TRBJ2-7, and TRBD1 matches 8 of the central bases. Trimming takes 5 bases off V and 1 base off J; junction bases not matched to a gene: 4. According to the germline V gene, CDR1 reads SGHTA and CDR2 reads FQGNSA. Including the terminal cysteine and phenylalanine, the CDR3 comprises 14 residues. The DNA shown is the 42-base CDR3, in frame from base 1. Where the CDR3 stops, the reference TRBV7-2 and TRBJ2-7 genes take over; the full variable domain is GAGVSQSPSNKVTEKGKDVELRCDPISGHTALYWYRQSLGQGLEFLIYFQGNSAPDKSGLPSDRFSAERTGGSVSTLTIQRTQQEDSAVYLCASSLDRVSYEQYFGPGTRLTVT.